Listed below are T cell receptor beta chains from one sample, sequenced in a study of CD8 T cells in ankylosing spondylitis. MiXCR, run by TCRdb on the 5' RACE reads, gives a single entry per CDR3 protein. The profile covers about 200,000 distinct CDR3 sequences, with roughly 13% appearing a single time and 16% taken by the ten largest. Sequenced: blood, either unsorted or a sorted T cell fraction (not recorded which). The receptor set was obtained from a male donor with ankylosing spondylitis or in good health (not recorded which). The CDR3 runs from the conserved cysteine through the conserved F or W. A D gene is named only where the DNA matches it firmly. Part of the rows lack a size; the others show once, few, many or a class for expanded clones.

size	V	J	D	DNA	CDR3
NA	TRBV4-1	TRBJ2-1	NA	TGCGCCAGCATGGGAGGAGGAACCTACAATGAGCAGTTCTTC	CASMGGGTYNEQFF
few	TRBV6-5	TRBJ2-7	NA	TGTGCCAGCAGTTCCAGACTCGACAGCATAATGGTCTACGAGCAGTACTTC	CASSSRLDSIMVYEQYF
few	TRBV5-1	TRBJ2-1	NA	TGCGCCCGCTACCCGCTGGCCCCGGAGCAGTTCTTC	CARYPLAPEQFF
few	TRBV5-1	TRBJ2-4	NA	TGCGCCAGCAGCTTGGGGGCAGACCTAGCCAAAAACATTCAGTACTTC	CASSLGADLAKNIQYF
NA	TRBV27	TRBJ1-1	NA	TGTGCCAGCAGTTTATATTTAGGGTTTAACACTGAAGCTTTCTTT	CASSLYLGFNTEAFF
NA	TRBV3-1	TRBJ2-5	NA	TGTGCCAGCAGCCAACCCAGCACCCAAGAGACCCAGTACTTC	CASSQPSTQETQYF
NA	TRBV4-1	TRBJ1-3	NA	TGCGCCAGCAGCACTAGCCCTTCTTCTGGAAACACCATATATTTT	CASSTSPSSGNTIYF
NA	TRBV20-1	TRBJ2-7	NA	TGCAGCGCCGGGCTATACTACGAGCAGTACTTC	CSAGLYYEQYF
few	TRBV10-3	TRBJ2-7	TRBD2	TGTGCCATCCTAGTAGCGGGAGGGTCGAGTACCTCCTACGAGCAGTACTTC	CAILVAGGSSTSYEQYF
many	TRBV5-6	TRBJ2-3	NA	TGTGCCAGCAGCCCCGAAAGCACAGATACGCAGTATTTT	CASSPESTDTQYF
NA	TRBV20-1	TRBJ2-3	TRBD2	TGCAGTGCAAGACTAGCGGGACCGAGCACAGATACGCAGTATTTT	CSARLAGPSTDTQYF
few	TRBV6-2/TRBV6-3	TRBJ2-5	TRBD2	TGTGCCAGCAGCTACCGACTAGCGGGAGGCTATCAAGAGACCCAGTACTTC	CASSYRLAGGYQETQYF
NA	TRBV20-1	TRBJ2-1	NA	TGCAGTGCTAGGCTTCTGGTGGCCTACAATGAGCAGTTCTTC	CSARLLVAYNEQFF
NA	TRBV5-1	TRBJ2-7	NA	TGCGCCAGCAGCTCCTCTCCCGGGACGGCTTCCTACGAGCAGTACTTC	CASSSSPGTASYEQYF
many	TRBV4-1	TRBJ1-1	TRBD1	TGCGCCAGCAGCCAGAGGACAGGGGCCACTGAAGCTTTCTTT	CASSQRTGATEAFF
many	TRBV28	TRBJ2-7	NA	TGTGCCAGCAGTCCTGATCTCTTTCTAGCGAGCTACGAGCAGTACTTC	CASSPDLFLASYEQYF
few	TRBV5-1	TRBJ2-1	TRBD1	TGCGCCAGCAGCGTAGGGACAGGCCGTGGGAATGAGCAGTTCTTC	CASSVGTGRGNEQFF
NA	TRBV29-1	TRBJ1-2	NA	TGCAGCGTTTTCAAACAGGGTGACTCCTATGGCTACACCTTC	CSVFKQGDSYGYTF
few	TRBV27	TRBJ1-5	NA	TGTGCCAGCAGTTTAGGGCGGTCCGGGCCCCAGCATTTT	CASSLGRSGPQHF
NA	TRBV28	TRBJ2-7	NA	TGTGCCAGCTCATTTTCCGGGACTTCCTCTTCCTACGAGCAGTACTTC	CASSFSGTSSSYEQYF
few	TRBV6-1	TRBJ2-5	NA	TGTGCCAGCAGTCCCAGCGGATACCAAGAGACCCAGTACTTC	CASSPSGYQETQYF
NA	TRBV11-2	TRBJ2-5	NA	TGTGCCAGCAGCCTCTGGGAGCAAGAGACCCAGTACTTC	CASSLWEQETQYF
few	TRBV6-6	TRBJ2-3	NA	TGTGCCAGCAGCCACACGGCAGATACGCAGTATTTT	CASSHTADTQYF
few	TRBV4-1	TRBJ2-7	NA	TGCGCCAGTTCACCCCCGAGCGTCTACGAGCAGTACTTC	CASSPPSVYEQYF
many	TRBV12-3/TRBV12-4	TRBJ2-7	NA	TGTGCCAGCAGTTTTGGCGGGGGCACCTACGAGCAGTACTTC	CASSFGGGTYEQYF
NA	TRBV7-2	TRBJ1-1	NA	TGTGCCAGCAGCTTAGGGTTAACAGGGCTAAAAGCTTTCTTT	CASSLGLTGLKAFF
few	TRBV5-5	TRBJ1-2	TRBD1	TGTGCCAGCAGCTATAGACAGGGGGAGGACTATGGCTACACCTTC	CASSYRQGEDYGYTF
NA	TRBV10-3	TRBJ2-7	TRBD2	TGTGCCATCAGTGAGGGTCGAGGGACTAACTACGAGCAGTACTTC	CAISEGRGTNYEQYF
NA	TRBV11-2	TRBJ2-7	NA	TGTGCCAGCAGCACACCGGGACACTCCTACGAGCAGTACTTC	CASSTPGHSYEQYF